The 30 T cell receptor beta chains in this list originate from one sample, sequenced in a study of shared clonotypes between healthy human individuals. Clones were sequenced by immunoSEQ multiplex PCR, and TCRdb holds only the in-frame ones, with some missing. The data contain about 690,000 clones, less than 95% of them singletons. Sequenced material: memory CD8+ T cells from PBMCs. Subset noted: CD45RO+ cells pooled with CCR7-negative TemRA cells. The receptor set was obtained from a man younger than 30 in good health. Some clones in this sample may be carry-over from other donors' samples.

V usage is TRBV27 and J usage is TRBJ1-1; D is ambiguous. The germline V and J ends were trimmed by 8 bases and 4 bases, with 8 bases remaining between them. The CDR3 loop spans 11 amino acids. CDR1 and CDR2 from the germline V gene are MNHEY and SMNVEV (reference sequence). The CDR3 spells CASGAGTEAFF. CDR3 DNA sequence: TGTGCCAGCGGCGCGGGCACTGAAGCTTTCTTT.

The chain has TRBV9 and TRBJ1-2, with D perhaps matching TRBD1 (6 bases). Trimming stripped 4 bases from V and 3 bases from J, with 16 bases between. The V gene's germline CDR1 is SGDLS and CDR2 YYNGEE. This CDR3 has 15 residues. DNA for the CDR3: TGTGCCAGCAGCTCAGACCAGGGGCTAGACTATGGCTACACCTTC. Amino acid sequence: CASSSDQGLDYGYTF.

Comments on this clone: The same CDR3 can be traced to other DNA sequences in this sample. The chain carries TRBV27 and TRBJ2-7; weak D call: TRBD2 (6 bases). V lost 6 bases to trimming and J lost 4 bases, with 13 bases between them. This CDR3 region has 13 residues. Germline V CDR1 and CDR2: MNHEY, SMNVEV (reference sequence). CDR3 nucleotides: TGTGCCAGCAGATCGGGACTTTCATACGAGCAGTACTTC. Amino acid sequence: CASRSGLSYEQYF.

The chain joins TRBV5-1 to TRBJ2-7, with D maybe TRBD1 (5 bases). Germline V gene sequence: CDR1 SGHRS, CDR2 YFSETQ. This CDR3 spans 13 amino acids. The ends were cut back, 0 bases at V and 3 bases at J, with 7 bases in the middle. The CDR3 bases are TGCGCCAGCAGCTTGGCCCAGGGCTACGAGCAGTACTTC. This translates into CASSLAQGYEQYF.

The count of this clone is one. The gene calls are TRBV5-1 and TRBJ2-3; weak D call: TRBD1 (5 bases). Trimming pared 0 bases from V and 2 bases from J, leaving 10 bases between. Germline V gene lookup returns CDR1 SGHRS and CDR2 YFSETQ. The CDR3 is 15 residues long. CDR3 sequence (DNA): TGCGCCAGCAGCTTGGCCAGGGCCTACACAGATACGCAGTATTTT. Its protein is CASSLARAYTDTQYF.

The chain couples TRBV7-9 to TRBJ2-7, with a possible D match to TRBD2 (6 bases). The CDR3 runs 15 residues. V was cut by 2 bases and J by 5 bases, with 16 bases left in between. Germline V gene lookup returns CDR1 SEHNR and CDR2 FQNEAQ (reference sequence). CDR3 loop: CASSLQFGGDNEQYF. DNA for the CDR3: TGTGCCAGCAGCTTACAATTCGGGGGTGACAACGAGCAGTACTTC.

This clone was observed a handful of times. The rearrangement uses TRBV30 and TRBJ1-1; D uncertain. Deletions cut 3 bases from V and 0 bases from J, with 14 bases between. The CDR3 extends over 15 amino acids. Germline CDR1 reads GTSNPN; CDR2 reads SVGIG (reference sequence). CDR3 loop: CAWRVIKVMNTEAFF. Here the CDR3 DNA reads TGTGCCTGGAGGGTAATTAAGGTCATGAACACTGAAGCTTTCTTT.

The rearrangement uses TRBV4-2 and TRBJ1-3; D remains ambiguous. CDR1 and CDR2 (germline): LGHNA, YNFKEQ. V gave up 0 bases and J gave up 1 base, with 10 bases separating them. The CDR3 contains 16 residues. The CDR3, as DNA: TGTGCCAGCAGCCAAGATCCTCCGGGATCTGGAAACACCATATATTTT. It is translated as CASSQDPPGSGNTIYF.

J is TRBJ2-1 and V is TRBV6-5; possibly TRBD1 for D (6 bases). The germline CDR1 and CDR2 sequences are MNHEY and SVGAGI. CDR3 size: 15 residues. V dropped 0 bases and J dropped 9 bases, with 15 bases sitting between them. The CDR3 nucleotides are TGTGCCAGCAGTTACTCGAGACAGGCAAGATTTGAGCAGTTCTTC. It codes for CASSYSRQARFEQFF.

This clone appeared a single time. CDR3 in amino acids: CASSYDPLSSYEQYF. In DNA form, the CDR3 reads TGTGCCAGCAGCTACGATCCACTAAGCTCCTACGAGCAGTACTTC. The chain combines TRBV11-2 with TRBJ2-7; D ambiguous. Germline V lookup: CDR1 SGHAT, CDR2 FQNNGV. Deletions cut 4 bases from V and 0 bases from J, with 13 bases between. The CDR3 sequence is 15 residues long.

With regard to this clone: One end of the junction fails to match germline, which may point to a read error. The CDR3 loop is CAGRGSDEKLFF. CDR3 DNA: TGTGCCGGCAGGGGGAGCGATGAAAAACTGTTTTTT. The chain is built from TRBV2 and TRBJ1-4; TRBD1 matches 7 bases. Germline V gene data show CDR1 as SNHLY and CDR2 as FYNNEI. This CDR3 spans 12 amino acids.

The chain joins TRBV7-3 to TRBJ2-3, with 11 bases matching TRBD2. CDR3 length: 18 amino acids. After removal of 5 bases from V and 3 bases from J, the junction contained 13 bases not matched to a gene. The germline V gene has CDR1 SGHTA and CDR2 FQGTGA. The CDR3 region is CASSTPVLAGVKTDTQYF. The CDR3 coding sequence is TGTGCCAGCAGCACTCCGGTACTAGCGGGAGTAAAGACAGATACGCAGTATTTT.

The chain joins TRBV7-9 to TRBJ1-1, with TRBD1 matching over 9 bases. The CDR3 has 15 residues. V dropped 4 bases and J dropped 0; count of bases not matched to a gene: 3. Per the germline V gene, CDR1 is SEHNR and CDR2 is FQNEAQ (reference sequence). The CDR3, as DNA: TGTGCCAGCAGCTCGGACAGGGGCCTGAACACTGAAGCTTTCTTT. The encoded protein is CASSSDRGLNTEAFF.

This clone was seen a single time. The rearrangement uses TRBV11-2 and TRBJ1-1; D is uncertain. V was pared by 8 bases and J by 6 bases, with 10 bases between. CDR3 size: 11 residues. Germline lookup yields CDR1 SGHAT and CDR2 FQNNGV. The CDR3 region is CASSGWPEAFF. CDR3 DNA: TGTGCCAGCTCGGGGTGGCCTGAAGCTTTCTTT. Together with reference TRBV11-2 and TRBJ1-1, the CDR3 gives the full variable domain: EAGVAQSPRYKIIEKRQSVAFWCNPISGHATLYWYQQILGQGPKLLIQFQNNGVVDDSQLPKDRFSAERLKGVDSTLKIQPAKLEDSAVYLCASSGWPEAFFGQGTRLTVV.

A remark on this clone: The same CDR3 is also encoded by other DNA sequences in this sample. This chain uses TRBV7-9 with TRBJ2-7, with 8 bases lining up with TRBD2. With 4 bases clipped from V and 2 bases from J, the junction kept 10 bases outside the gene matches. Per germline, CDR1 SEHNR and CDR2 FQNEAQ (reference sequence). The CDR3 has 16 residues. CDR3 sequence: CASSSSAGGPTYEQYF. CDR3 DNA sequence: TGTGCCAGCAGCTCGTCTGCGGGAGGCCCGACCTACGAGCAGTACTTC.

The CDR3 DNA reads as TGTGCCTGGAGTGTGCCTAGCGATGGGAACACCGGGGAGCTGTTTTTT. Its translation is CAWSVPSDGNTGELFF. V and J are TRBV30 and TRBJ2-2; D perhaps matches TRBD2 (6 bases). Germline CDR1 GTSNPN, CDR2 SVGIG (reference sequence). V was trimmed by 0 bases and J by 1 base, leaving 12 bases between them. The CDR3 runs 16 residues. Full variable domain (missing parts from reference TRBV30 and TRBJ2-2): SQTIHQWPATLVQPVGSPLSLECTVEGTSNPNLYWYRQAAGRGLQLLFYSVGIGQISSEVPQNLSASRPQDRQFILSSKKLLLSDSGFYLCAWSVPSDGNTGELFFGEGSRLTVL.

This clone was seen a handful of times. The chain links TRBV30 to TRBJ1-1; D gene ambiguous. Germline V gene data show CDR1 as GTSNPN and CDR2 as SVGIG (reference sequence). Trimming took 5 bases from V and 4 from J, leaving 8 bases between them. CDR3 length: 11 amino acids. The DNA for the CDR3 is TGTGCCTGGGCCCCCCGCACTGAAGCTTTCTTT. Translating it yields CAWAPRTEAFF.

This chain links TRBV7-9 with TRBJ2-3; 12 nucleotides line up with TRBD2. Unmatched junction bases numbered 9, after V lost 4 bases and J lost 4 bases. The CDR3 loop spans 17 amino acids. CDR1 and CDR2 (germline): SEHNR, FQNEAQ (reference sequence). CDR3 sequence (DNA): TGTGCCAGCAGCTCACGTCCGACTAGCGGGAGTTCAGATACGCAGTATTTT. Translation gives CASSSRPTSGSSDTQYF.

CDR3: CASSILAGGYHEQYF. CDR3 DNA sequence: TGTGCCAGCAGTATCCTAGCGGGAGGCTACCACGAGCAGTACTTC. V usage is TRBV27 and J usage is TRBJ2-7, with TRBD2 identical over 11 bases. V lost 5 bases, J lost 5 bases, and 8 bases stayed unmatched. The CDR3 loop spans 15 amino acids. Germline CDR1 MNHEY, CDR2 SMNVEV (reference sequence).

In nucleotides, the CDR3 is TGTGCCAGCAGCCACACCAACAACTACGAGCAGTACTTC. Translated: CASSHTNNYEQYF. The chain joins TRBV7-9 to TRBJ2-7; D is unresolved. The CDR3 spans 13 residues. Between the trimmed V and J ends, which lost 5 bases and 3 bases, there was a span of 11 bases. Germline V gene data show CDR1 as SEHNR and CDR2 as FQNEAQ (reference sequence). The full variable domain, completed using reference TRBV7-9 and TRBJ2-7, is DTGVSQNPRHKITKRGQNVTFRCDPISEHNRLYWYRQTLGQGPEFLTYFQNEAQLEKSRLLSDRFSAERPKGSFSTLEIQRTEQGDSAMYLCASSHTNNYEQYFGPGTRLTVT.

This clone was counted only a few times. The chain links TRBV30 to TRBJ1-5; D is uncertain. Germline-derived CDR1 and CDR2 are GTSNPN and SVGIG (reference sequence). CDR3 length: 13 amino acids. The V end lost 0 bases, the J end lost 4 bases, and 7 bases lay between the germline ends. The CDR3 loop is CAWSVKQNQPQHF. The CDR3 DNA follows: TGTGCCTGGAGTGTCAAACAGAATCAGCCCCAGCATTTT.

The chain carries TRBV4-3 and TRBJ1-3; D is unresolved. Germline values: CDR1 LGHNA, CDR2 YSLEER. Trimming took 4 bases from V and 3 from J, leaving 10 bases between them. The CDR3 has 14 residues. CDR3 DNA: TGCGCCAGCAGCCCCGGCGGACTTGGAAACACCATATATTTT. Translated, it gives CASSPGGLGNTIYF.

The CDR3 here is CASRSGANVLTF. CDR3 DNA: TGTGCCAGTCGCTCTGGGGCCAACGTCCTGACTTTC. The chain employs TRBV25-1 and TRBJ2-6; D gene ambiguous. From germline, CDR1 is MGHDK and CDR2 SYGVNS. Between the trimmed V and J ends, which lost 9 bases and 0 bases, there was a span of 3 bases. The CDR3 consists of 12 residues.

The chain couples TRBV13 to TRBJ2-7, with 8 nucleotides matching TRBD2. V shed 2 bases, J shed 7 bases, and the junction held 13 bases outside the gene matches. In germline, CDR1 is PRHDT, CDR2 FYEKMQ (reference sequence). The CDR3 has 16 residues. The CDR3 DNA reads TGTGCCAGCAGCTTAAAAGTTAGCGGGGTGCCGGGGGAGCAGTACTTC. This translates into CASSLKVSGVPGEQYF.

This clone has only one observation. The rearrangement joins TRBV5-4 to TRBJ2-7; the match to TRBD2 covers 9 bases. V lost 4 bases to trimming and J lost 4 bases; unmatched junction nucleotides: 12. Germline V lookup: CDR1 SGHNT, CDR2 YYREEE (reference sequence). This CDR3 has 16 amino acids. CDR3 loop: CASSLIPAGGHYEQYF. CDR3 sequence (DNA): TGTGCCAGCAGCCTCATACCCGCGGGAGGGCATTACGAGCAGTACTTC.

This clone was detected only a few times. The chain employs TRBV13 and TRBJ2-5; 7 bases match TRBD2. TRBJ2-7 explains the end of the DNA better; the J call may be wrong. The CDR3 spans 15 residues. Germline V gene data show CDR1 as PRHDT and CDR2 as FYEKMQ (reference sequence). The CDR3 sequence is CASSSRGLLNYEQYF. The DNA of the CDR3 is TGTGCCAGCAGCTCGAGGGGACTATTAAACTACGAGCAGTACTTC.

This clone was seen only a few times. The rearrangement uses TRBV30 and TRBJ1-1, with D tentatively TRBD1 (6 bases). Deletions cut 6 bases from V and 3 bases from J, with 14 bases between. The CDR3 has 13 residues. CDR1 and CDR2 from the germline V gene are GTSNPN and SVGIG (reference sequence). The CDR3 protein is CACAAGDYTEAFF. The CDR3 DNA reads as TGTGCCTGCGCCGCAGGGGATTACACTGAAGCTTTCTTT.

A word on this clone: One base away lies a much larger clone, so this may be a sequencing read error. This sample includes further DNA sequences coding for the same CDR3. V gene TRBV7-9 combines with J gene TRBJ2-1, with 11 bases identical to TRBD2. The CDR3 sequence is 15 residues long. Trimming at V came to 3 bases and at J to 2 bases, leaving 0 bases not matched to a gene. CDR1 and CDR2 (germline): SEHNR, FQNEAQ (reference sequence). Written as DNA, the CDR3 is TGTGCCAGCAGCTTGGGACTAGCGGCCTACAATGAGCAGTTCTTC. Its protein is CASSLGLAAYNEQFF.

The chain employs TRBV9 and TRBJ2-7; 7 nucleotides match TRBD1. The germline gives CDR1 SGDLS, CDR2 YYNGEE. The J segment lost 0 bases and the V segment lost 4 bases, leaving 7 bases of the junction unmatched. The CDR3 loop spans 15 amino acids. For the CDR3, the DNA is TGTGCCAGCAGCCGTGGACAGGCCCACTCCTACGAGCAGTACTTC. The encoded protein is CASSRGQAHSYEQYF.

CDR3 DNA sequence: TGTGCCAGCAGTTACAGCAGGGGATCAGGAGAAAAACTGTTTTTT. Protein sequence: CASSYSRGSGEKLFF. The chain carries TRBV6-5 and TRBJ1-4, with D tentatively TRBD1 (6 bases). V dropped 2 bases and J dropped 8 bases, with 15 bases sitting between them. Germline assignment: CDR1 MNHEY and CDR2 SVGAGI. This CDR3 region has 15 residues.